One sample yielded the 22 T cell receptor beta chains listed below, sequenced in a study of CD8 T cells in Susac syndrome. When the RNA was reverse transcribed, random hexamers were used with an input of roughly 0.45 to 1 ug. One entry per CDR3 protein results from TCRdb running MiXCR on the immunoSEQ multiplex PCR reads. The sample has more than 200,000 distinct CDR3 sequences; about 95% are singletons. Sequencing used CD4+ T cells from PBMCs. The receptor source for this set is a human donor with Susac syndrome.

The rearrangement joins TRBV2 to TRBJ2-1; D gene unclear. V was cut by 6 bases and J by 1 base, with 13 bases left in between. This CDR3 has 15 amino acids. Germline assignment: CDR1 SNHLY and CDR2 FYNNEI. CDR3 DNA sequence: TGTGCCAGCAGGGTGGGGAAAGGGTCCTACAATGAGCAGTTCTTC. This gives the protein CASRVGKGSYNEQFF.

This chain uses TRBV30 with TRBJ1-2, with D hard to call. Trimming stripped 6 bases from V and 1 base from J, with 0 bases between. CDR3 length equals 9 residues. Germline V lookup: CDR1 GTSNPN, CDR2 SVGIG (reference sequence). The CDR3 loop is CACNYGYTF. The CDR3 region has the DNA TGTGCCTGTAACTATGGCTACACCTTC.

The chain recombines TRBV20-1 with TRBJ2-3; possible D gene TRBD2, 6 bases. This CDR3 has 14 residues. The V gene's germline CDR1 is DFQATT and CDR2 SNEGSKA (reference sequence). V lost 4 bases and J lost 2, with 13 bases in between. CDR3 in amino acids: CSANRDFNTDTQYF. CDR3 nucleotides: TGCAGTGCTAACCGGGACTTCAACACAGATACGCAGTATTTT.

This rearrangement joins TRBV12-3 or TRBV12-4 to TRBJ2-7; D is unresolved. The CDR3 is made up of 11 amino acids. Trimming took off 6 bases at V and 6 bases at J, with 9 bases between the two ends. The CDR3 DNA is TGTGCCAGCAGCCTCCTCCGCGAGCAGTACTTC. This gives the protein CASSLLREQYF.

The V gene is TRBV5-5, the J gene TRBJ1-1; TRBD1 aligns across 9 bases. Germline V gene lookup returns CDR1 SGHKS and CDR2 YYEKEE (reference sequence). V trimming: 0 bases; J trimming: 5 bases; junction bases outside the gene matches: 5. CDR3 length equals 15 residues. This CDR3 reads CASSLEQGAWTEAFF. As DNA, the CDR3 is TGTGCCAGCAGCTTGGAACAGGGGGCTTGGACTGAAGCTTTCTTT.

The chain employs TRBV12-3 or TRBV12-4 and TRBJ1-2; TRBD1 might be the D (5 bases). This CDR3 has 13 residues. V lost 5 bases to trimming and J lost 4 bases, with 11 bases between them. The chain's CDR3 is CASSRDPVYGYTF. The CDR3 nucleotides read TGTGCCAGCAGTCGGGACCCTGTCTATGGCTACACCTTC.

In DNA form, the CDR3 reads TGTGCCAGCAGTCAACTACCTAGCGGGGGGGCCCACGAGCAGTACTTC. Amino acid sequence: CASSQLPSGGAHEQYF. The chain recombines TRBV6-6 with TRBJ2-7; the match to TRBD2 covers 12 bases. Germline lookup yields CDR1 MNHNY and CDR2 SVGAGI (reference sequence). This CDR3 comprises 16 residues. V shed 5 bases, J shed 5 bases, and the junction held 10 bases outside the gene matches.

The CDR3 spells CSASVGVGTYEQYF. CDR3 DNA sequence: TGCAGTGCTAGTGTCGGGGTAGGAACCTACGAGCAGTACTTC. The chain joins TRBV20-1 to TRBJ2-7, with TRBD2 as a possible D gene (5 bases). Germline values: CDR1 DFQATT, CDR2 SNEGSKA (reference sequence). Trimming pared 3 bases from V and 2 bases from J, leaving 14 bases between. The CDR3 extends over 14 amino acids.

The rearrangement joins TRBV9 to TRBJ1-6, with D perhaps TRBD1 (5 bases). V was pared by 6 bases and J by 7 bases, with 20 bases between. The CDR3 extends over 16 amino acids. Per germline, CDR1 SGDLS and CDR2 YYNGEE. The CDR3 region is CASTSGGNWVNSPLHF. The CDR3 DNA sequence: TGTGCCAGCACCTCCGGGGGGAACTGGGTGAATTCACCCCTCCACTTT.

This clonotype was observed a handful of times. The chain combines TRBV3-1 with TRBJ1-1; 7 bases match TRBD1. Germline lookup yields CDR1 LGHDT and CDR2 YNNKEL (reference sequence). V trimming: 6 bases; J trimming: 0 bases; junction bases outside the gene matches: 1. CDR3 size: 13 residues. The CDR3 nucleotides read TGTGCCAGCAGACAGGGGATGAACACTGAAGCTTTCTTT. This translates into CASRQGMNTEAFF.

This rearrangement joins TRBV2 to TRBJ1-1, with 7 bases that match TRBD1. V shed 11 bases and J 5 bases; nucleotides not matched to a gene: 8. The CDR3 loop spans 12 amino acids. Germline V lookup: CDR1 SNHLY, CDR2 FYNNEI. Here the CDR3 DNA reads TGTGCCGGAGCAGGGGGAAGGACTGAAGCTTTCTTT. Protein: CAGAGGRTEAFF. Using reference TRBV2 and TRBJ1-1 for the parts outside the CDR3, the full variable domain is EPEVTQTPSHQVTQMGQEVILRCVPISNHLYFYWYRQILGQKVEFLVSFYNNEISEKSEIFDDQFSVERPDGSNFTLKIRSTKLEDSAMYFCAGAGGRTEAFFGQGTRLTVV.

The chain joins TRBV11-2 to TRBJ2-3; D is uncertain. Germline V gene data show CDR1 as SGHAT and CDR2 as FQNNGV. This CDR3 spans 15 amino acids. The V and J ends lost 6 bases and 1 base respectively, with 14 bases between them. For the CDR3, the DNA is TGTGCCAGCAGAGGCCCCCCGGAAGGCACAGATACGCAGTATTTT. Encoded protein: CASRGPPEGTDTQYF.

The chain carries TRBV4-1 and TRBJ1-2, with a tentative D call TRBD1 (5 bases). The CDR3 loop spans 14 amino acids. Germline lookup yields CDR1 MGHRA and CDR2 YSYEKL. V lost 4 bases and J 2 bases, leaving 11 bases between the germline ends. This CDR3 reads CASSPAGGNYGYTF. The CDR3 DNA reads TGCGCCAGCAGCCCCGCGGGGGGGAACTATGGCTACACCTTC.

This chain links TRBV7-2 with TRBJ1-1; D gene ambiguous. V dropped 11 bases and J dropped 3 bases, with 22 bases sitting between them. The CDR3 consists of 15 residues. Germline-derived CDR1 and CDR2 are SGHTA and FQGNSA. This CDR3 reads CASRRASPPDTEAFF. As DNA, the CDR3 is TGTGCCTCCAGGCGGGCAAGTCCCCCGGACACTGAAGCTTTCTTT.

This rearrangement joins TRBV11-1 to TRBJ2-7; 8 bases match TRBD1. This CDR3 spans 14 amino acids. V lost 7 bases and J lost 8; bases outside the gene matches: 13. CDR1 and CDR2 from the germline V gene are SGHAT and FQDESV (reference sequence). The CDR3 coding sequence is TGTGCCAGCACTTCGGTCGAGACAGGGGAGAAGCAGTACTTC. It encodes CASTSVETGEKQYF. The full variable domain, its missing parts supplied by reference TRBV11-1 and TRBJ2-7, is EAEVAQSPRYKITEKSQAVAFWCDPISGHATLYWYRQILGQGPELLVQFQDESVVDDSQLPKDRFSAERLKGVDSTLKIQPAELGDSAMYLCASTSVETGEKQYFGPGTRLTVT.

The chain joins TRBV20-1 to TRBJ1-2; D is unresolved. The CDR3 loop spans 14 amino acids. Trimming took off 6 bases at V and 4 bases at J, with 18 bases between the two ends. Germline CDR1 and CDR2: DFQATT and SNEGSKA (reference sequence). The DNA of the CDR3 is TGCAGTGCCGCCACACAGCCAACAGCCTATGGCTACACCTTC. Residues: CSAATQPTAYGYTF.

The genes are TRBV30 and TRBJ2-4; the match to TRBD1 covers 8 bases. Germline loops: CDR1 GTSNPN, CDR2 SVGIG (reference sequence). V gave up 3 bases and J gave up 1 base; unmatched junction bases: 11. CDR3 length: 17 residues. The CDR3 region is CAWSPPLAGGAKNIQYF. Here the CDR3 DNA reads TGTGCCTGGAGCCCACCCTTGGCAGGGGGCGCCAAAAACATTCAGTACTTC. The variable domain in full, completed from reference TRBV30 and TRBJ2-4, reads SQTIHQWPATLVQPVGSPLSLECTVEGTSNPNLYWYRQAAGRGLQLLFYSVGIGQISSEVPQNLSASRPQDRQFILSSKKLLLSDSGFYLCAWSPPLAGGAKNIQYFGAGTRLSVL.

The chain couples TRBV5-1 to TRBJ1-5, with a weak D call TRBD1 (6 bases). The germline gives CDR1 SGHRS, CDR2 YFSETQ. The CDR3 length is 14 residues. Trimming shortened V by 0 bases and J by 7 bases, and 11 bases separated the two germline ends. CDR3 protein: CASSLAAGDQPQHF. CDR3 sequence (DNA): TGCGCCAGCAGCTTGGCAGCAGGGGACCAGCCCCAGCATTTT.

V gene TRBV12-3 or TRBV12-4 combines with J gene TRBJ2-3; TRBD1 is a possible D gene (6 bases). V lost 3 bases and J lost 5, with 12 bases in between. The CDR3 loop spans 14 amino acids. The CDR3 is CASSFDRFGDTQYF. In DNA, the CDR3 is TGTGCCAGCAGTTTTGACAGGTTTGGAGATACGCAGTATTTT.

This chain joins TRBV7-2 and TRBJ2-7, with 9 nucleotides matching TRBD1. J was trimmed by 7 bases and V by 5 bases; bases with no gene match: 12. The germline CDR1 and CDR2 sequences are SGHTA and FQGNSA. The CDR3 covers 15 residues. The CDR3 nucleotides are TGTGCCAGCAGCCTTGGCGGGACAGGGCTAGGGGAGCAGTACTTC. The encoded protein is CASSLGGTGLGEQYF.

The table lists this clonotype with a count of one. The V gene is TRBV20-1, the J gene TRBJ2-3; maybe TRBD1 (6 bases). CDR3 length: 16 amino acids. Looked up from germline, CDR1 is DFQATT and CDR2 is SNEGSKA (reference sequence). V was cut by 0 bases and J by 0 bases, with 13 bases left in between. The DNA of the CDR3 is TGCAGTGCTAGAGAGCAGGGGTATGGTAGCACAGATACGCAGTATTTT. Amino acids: CSAREQGYGSTDTQYF.

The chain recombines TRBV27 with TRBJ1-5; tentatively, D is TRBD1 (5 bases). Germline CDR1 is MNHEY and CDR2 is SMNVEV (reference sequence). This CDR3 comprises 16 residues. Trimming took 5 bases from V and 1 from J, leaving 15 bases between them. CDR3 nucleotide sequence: TGTGCCAGCAGTCCACTTTTCGGGGCGAGCAATCAGCCCCAGCATTTT. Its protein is CASSPLFGASNQPQHF.